Below, 20 T cell receptor beta chains from the same sample are listed, as sequenced in a study of blood T cell repertoires in COVID-19. Sequencing was performed with immunoSEQ multiplex PCR; in TCRdb, only in-frame clones are kept and a portion is missing. The sample shows approximately 490,000 clones, approximately 86% of them seen only once. The sequenced material came from PBMCs or T cells enriched from blood (not recorded which). The receptors stem from a woman between 18 and 29 years old who had recovered from COVID-19.

V and J are TRBV30 and TRBJ1-2; D is perhaps TRBD1 (6 bases). Germline loops: CDR1 GTSNPN, CDR2 SVGIG (reference sequence). The ends were cut back, 3 bases at V and 4 bases at J, with 15 bases in the middle. This CDR3 has 14 amino acids. CDR3 region: CAWRDTGFLYGYTF. CDR3 DNA: TGTGCCTGGAGGGATACAGGGTTTCTCTATGGCTACACCTTC.

The J gene is TRBJ2-7, the V gene TRBV10-2; D possibly corresponds to TRBD2 (6 bases). Germline V gene lookup returns CDR1 WSHSY and CDR2 SAAADI. This CDR3 has 14 residues. Trimming stripped 7 bases from V and 0 bases from J, with 13 bases between. Here the CDR3 reads CASTLGGTSYEQYF. The CDR3 DNA is TGCGCCAGCACTCTCGGGGGAACCTCCTACGAGCAGTACTTC.

The chain has TRBV6-5 and TRBJ1-5; D ambiguous. V was pared by 4 bases and J by 10 bases, with 11 bases between. The length of the CDR3 is 12 residues. Germline CDR1 and CDR2: MNHEY and SVGAGI. The CDR3 protein is CASSLPRSPQHF. The CDR3 DNA reads as TGTGCCAGCAGTTTACCGAGGAGTCCCCAGCATTTT.

The chain recombines TRBV4-1 with TRBJ1-6; tentative D call: TRBD1 (6 bases). The CDR3 length is 17 residues. CDR1 and CDR2 (germline): MGHRA, YSYEKL. Trimming took 8 bases from V and 7 from J, leaving 24 bases between them. CDR3 region: CASSSSGGGGENSPLHF. For the CDR3, the DNA is TGCGCCAGCTCTTCCAGCGGGGGAGGGGGAGAGAATTCACCCCTCCACTTT.

This clone occurred once. The CDR3 protein is CTSTTFRGGSYEQYF. The CDR3 DNA sequence: TGCACCAGCACTACATTCCGGGGAGGGAGCTACGAGCAGTACTTC. The chain is built from TRBV1 and TRBJ2-7; the listed D gene, TRBD2, was not tested against the DNA. TRBV1 is described as a pseudogene. The CDR3 loop spans 15 amino acids.

The rearrangement uses TRBV4-1 and TRBJ2-3; 13 nucleotides match TRBD2. The CDR3 runs to 18 residues. The V and J ends lost 1 base and 7 bases, in that order; junction bases with no gene match: 11. Germline lookup yields CDR1 MGHRA and CDR2 YSYEKL. The CDR3 bases are TGCGCCAGCAGCCAAGGACTAGCGGGGGGTCAACAGGGCAATACGCAGTATTTT. This sequence encodes CASSQGLAGGQQGNTQYF.

This chain links TRBV30 with TRBJ1-1, with 10 bases aligning to TRBD1. The J segment lost 6 bases and the V segment lost 1 base, leaving 8 bases of the junction unmatched. This CDR3 region has 15 residues. In germline, CDR1 is GTSNPN, CDR2 SVGIG (reference sequence). The CDR3 nucleotides are TGTGCCTGGAGTGCGCGGGACAGGGGATGGGCTGAAGCTTTCTTT. Its protein is CAWSARDRGWAEAFF.

This rearrangement joins TRBV7-9 to TRBJ2-5; TRBD2 matches at 7 bases. The J segment lost 5 bases and the V segment lost 4 bases, leaving 13 bases of the junction unmatched. CDR3 length: 16 residues. Germline V gene sequence: CDR1 SEHNR, CDR2 FQNEAQ (reference sequence). The CDR3 region has the DNA TGTGCCAGCAGCTCCGCAGGGACTACCCCTCGCGAGACCCAGTACTTC. Protein: CASSSAGTTPRETQYF.

V usage is TRBV3-1 (or the pseudogene TRBV3-2) and J usage is TRBJ1-6; D not resolved. The CDR3 has 15 amino acids. The germline gives CDR1 LGHDT, CDR2 YNNKEL (reference sequence). V was trimmed by 3 bases and J by 8 bases, leaving 14 bases between them. The CDR3, as DNA: TGTGCCAGCAGCCAGCCACACCCCCGGGATTCACCCCTCCACTTT. Translating gives CASSQPHPRDSPLHF.

The chain carries TRBV7-2 and TRBJ1-4; 9 bases are a match to TRBD1. After removal of 1 base from V and 8 bases from J, the junction contained 5 bases not matched to a gene. Germline lookup yields CDR1 SGHTA and CDR2 FQGNSA. The CDR3 length is 15 residues. The DNA of the CDR3 is TGTGCCAGCAGCTTAGGGACAGGGGAGAAAGAAAAACTGTTTTTT. Its translation: CASSLGTGEKEKLFF.

The chain links TRBV5-1 to TRBJ1-6; D gene uncertain. The CDR3 contains 15 residues. Germline CDR1 is SGHRS and CDR2 is YFSETQ. V was trimmed by 0 bases and J by 10 bases, leaving 14 bases between them. Here the CDR3 DNA reads TGCGCCAGCAGCTTGGCCCTGGCAGGCCAATCACCCCTCCACTTT. Its translation is CASSLALAGQSPLHF.

The gene calls are TRBV28 and TRBJ2-1, with 8 bases lining up with TRBD1. There are 16 residues in the CDR3. V shed 6 bases and J 5 bases; nucleotides not matched to a gene: 12. CDR1 and CDR2 (germline): MDHEN, SYDVKM. The DNA for the CDR3 is TGTGCCAGCAGAGAATCCAGGGACAGGCCTGACAATGAGCAGTTCTTC. This sequence encodes CASRESRDRPDNEQFF. Filled out from reference TRBV28 and TRBJ2-1, the complete variable domain reads DVKVTQSSRYLVKRTGEKVFLECVQDMDHENMFWYRQDPGLGLRLIYFSYDVKMKEKGDIPEGYSVSREKKERFSLILESASTNQTSMYLCASRESRDRPDNEQFFGPGTRLTVL.

The chain couples TRBV7-2 to TRBJ2-7, with no clear D. This CDR3 is 15 amino acids long. With 1 base removed from V and 3 bases from J, the gap between germline ends came to 13 bases. Per germline, CDR1 SGHTA and CDR2 FQGNSA. The CDR3 protein is CASSLVGRWVYEQYF. The CDR3 DNA reads TGTGCCAGCAGCTTAGTGGGCAGATGGGTCTACGAGCAGTACTTC.

The chain combines TRBV7-7 with TRBJ1-5; possibly TRBD1 for D (5 bases). V was cut by 5 bases and J by 1 base, with 18 bases left in between. This CDR3 has 17 residues. The germline gives CDR1 SSHAT, CDR2 FNYEAQ (reference sequence). CDR3 protein: CASSRSKGLGSNQPQHF. In DNA form, the CDR3 reads TGTGCCAGCAGCCGGTCCAAGGGGCTCGGGAGCAATCAGCCCCAGCATTTT.

This clone was detected a few times. CDR3 in DNA: TGTGCCAGCAGCTTGGCGGACTGGGGCACTGAAGCTTTCTTT. Its translation is CASSLADWGTEAFF. The chain employs TRBV7-8 and TRBJ1-1, with D unresolved. This CDR3 spans 14 amino acids. V was shortened by 3 bases and J by 4 bases, with 12 bases between the two germline ends. CDR1 and CDR2 (germline): SGHVS, FQNEAQ.

The rearrangement uses TRBV5-1 and TRBJ1-1, with D unclear. Trimming left V 0 bases short and J 3 bases short, with 15 bases between. CDR3 size: 16 residues. Germline V lookup: CDR1 SGHRS, CDR2 YFSETQ. DNA of the CDR3: TGCGCCAGCAGCTTGGAGGGATGGGTCGGGGACACTGAAGCTTTCTTT. Protein product: CASSLEGWVGDTEAFF.

The chain couples TRBV10-3 to TRBJ2-1; D is ambiguous. The CDR3 totals 12 residues. Germline-derived CDR1 and CDR2 are ENHRY and SYGVKD. V lost 11 bases and J 6 bases, leaving 14 bases between the germline ends. For the CDR3, the DNA is TGTGCCGCGGCCGCAAGTTCCAATGAGCAGTTCTTC. It codes for CAAAASSNEQFF.

V and J are TRBV5-7 and TRBJ1-5; no reliable D call. TRBV5-7 is an open reading frame whose function is uncertain. The CDR3 spans 16 residues. Trimming took off 4 bases at V and 2 bases at J, with 16 bases between the two ends. For the CDR3, the DNA is TGTGCCAGCAGCCCGACAATCAAACTGGGCAATCAGCCCCAGCATTTT. Its translation: CASSPTIKLGNQPQHF.

This clone was seen a handful of times. The chain joins TRBV7-2 to TRBJ1-1, with D unresolved. The length of the CDR3 is 14 residues. Between the trimmed V and J ends, which lost 5 bases and 4 bases, there was a span of 14 bases. The germline gives CDR1 SGHTA, CDR2 FQGNSA. Written as DNA, the CDR3 is TGTGCCAGCAGCCGTCCCAATTGGAGCACTGAAGCTTTCTTT. It is translated as CASSRPNWSTEAFF.

The V call is TRBV4-2, the J call TRBJ2-3; TRBD2 aligns across 12 bases. The CDR3 is 16 amino acids. In germline, CDR1 is LGHNA, CDR2 YNFKEQ. V dropped 0 bases and J dropped 6; count of bases not matched to a gene: 4. The chain's CDR3 is CASSQEPSGGADTQYF. CDR3 in DNA: TGTGCCAGCAGCCAAGAACCTAGCGGGGGGGCGGATACGCAGTATTTT.